These 19 T cell receptor beta chains originate from one sample sequenced in a study of shared clonotypes between healthy human individuals. Profiling relied on immunoSEQ multiplex PCR, and the TCRdb table lists in-frame clones only, not all of them. This sample has 2 million to 2.5 million clones, with approximately 95% found just once. The sequenced sample was naive CD4+ T cells from PBMCs. Described subset: CD45RA+ positively selected. Every receptor here comes from a man between 18 and 35 years old in good health. Some clones in this sample may be carry-over from other donors' samples.

This clone was found a few times. The chain employs TRBV7-6 and TRBJ1-5; D ambiguous. Per germline, CDR1 SGHVS and CDR2 FNYEAQ. The CDR3 extends over 14 amino acids. V dropped 5 bases and J dropped 0 bases, with 8 bases sitting between them. CDR3 nucleotide sequence: TGTGCCAGCAGCCCGTGGGGTAGCAATCAGCCCCAGCATTTT. Its protein is CASSPWGSNQPQHF.

The chain joins TRBV4-3 to TRBJ1-4, with a weak D call TRBD1 (6 bases). Germline-derived CDR1 and CDR2 are LGHNA and YSLEER. The CDR3 totals 14 residues. Trimming took 4 bases from V and 1 from J, leaving 7 bases between them. CDR3 bases: TGCGCCAGCAGCCTACAGGGAACTAATGAAAAACTGTTTTTT. Translation gives CASSLQGTNEKLFF.

The J gene is TRBJ2-7, the V gene TRBV7-2, with D tentatively TRBD2 (7 bases). Trimming cost V 6 bases and J 4 bases, with 19 bases left between them. The CDR3 length is 15 residues. Germline V gives CDR1 SGHTA, CDR2 FQGNSA. CDR3 sequence (DNA): TGTGCCAGCAGAGGGGGGCGGGAGAGCCGGTACGAGCAGTACTTC. Its protein product is CASRGGRESRYEQYF. Based on the CDR3 plus reference TRBV7-2 and TRBJ2-7, the full variable domain is GAGVSQSPSNKVTEKGKDVELRCDPISGHTALYWYRQSLGQGLEFLIYFQGNSAPDKSGLPSDRFSAERTGGSVSTLTIQRTQQEDSAVYLCASRGGRESRYEQYFGPGTRLTVT.

For this clone: This specimen includes other DNA sequences encoding the same CDR3. This chain links TRBV6-5 with TRBJ1-2, with 8 positions matching TRBD1. There are 16 residues in the CDR3. Germline CDR1 reads MNHEY; CDR2 reads SVGAGI. The trim removed 0 bases at V and 2 bases at J, leaving 5 bases unmatched. The CDR3 protein is CASSYSGQGANYGYTF. DNA for the CDR3: TGTGCCAGCAGTTACTCCGGGCAGGGGGCAAACTATGGCTACACCTTC.

The gene calls are TRBV28 and TRBJ2-7; TRBD2 matches at 11 bases. The trim removed 3 bases at V and 0 bases at J, leaving 4 bases unmatched. Germline CDR1 is MDHEN and CDR2 is SYDVKM. CDR3 length equals 16 residues. The CDR3 DNA is TGTGCCAGCAGTTTGCCCACTAGCGGGAGCTCCTACGAGCAGTACTTC. Translated: CASSLPTSGSSYEQYF.

The chain recombines TRBV7-3 with TRBJ2-5; the D call may be TRBD1 or TRBD2 (5 bases each). The CDR3 totals 16 residues. V gave up 2 bases and J gave up 4 bases, with 17 bases separating them. Germline assignment: CDR1 SGHTA and CDR2 FQGTGA. The CDR3 loop is CASSLGTAGITETQYF. The CDR3, as DNA: TGTGCCAGCAGCTTAGGGACCGCCGGGATAACAGAGACCCAGTACTTC.

The gene calls are TRBV5-1 and TRBJ2-5, with TRBD1 identical over 9 bases. Germline-derived CDR1 and CDR2 are SGHRS and YFSETQ. The CDR3 spans 14 residues. The junction had 5 bases not matched to a gene; V was cut back by 4 bases and J by 4 bases. CDR3 region: CASSTTGQGETQYF. The CDR3 DNA sequence: TGCGCCAGCAGCACAACGGGACAGGGAGAGACCCAGTACTTC. Full variable domain (rest looked up from reference TRBV5-1 and TRBJ2-5): KAGVTQTPRYLIKTRGQQVTLSCSPISGHRSVSWYQQTPGQGLQFLFEYFSETQRNKGNFPGRFSGRQFSNSRSEMNVSTLELGDSALYLCASSTTGQGETQYFGPGTRLLVL.

The genes are TRBV28 and TRBJ2-3; 10 bases fit TRBD2. The CDR3 contains 17 residues. Germline V lookup: CDR1 MDHEN, CDR2 SYDVKM. The V gene end was trimmed by 1 base and the J gene end by 5 bases; junction bases not matched to a gene: 9. The CDR3 DNA reads TGTGCCAGCAGTTTATTTCGGCTAGCGGGAGTGGGAGATACGCAGTATTTT. The encoded protein is CASSLFRLAGVGDTQYF.

The genes are TRBV29-1 and TRBJ2-7, with TRBD2 identical over 7 bases. V shed 7 bases and J 3 bases; nucleotides not matched to a gene: 9. This CDR3 spans 13 amino acids. Germline assignment: CDR1 SQVTM and CDR2 ANQGSEA. In DNA form, the CDR3 reads TGCAGCGCTACTAGCGCGACGGACTACGAGCAGTACTTC. Residues: CSATSATDYEQYF.

The V call is TRBV18, the J call TRBJ2-2, with 7 bases lining up with TRBD1. CDR3 length equals 17 residues. Germline CDR1 is KGHSH and CDR2 is LQKENI. The V and J ends lost 3 bases and 7 bases, in that order; junction bases with no gene match: 14. The CDR3 region has the DNA TGTGCCAGCTCACCCCTTATCGACAGGGCCATAAGCGGGGAGCTGTTTTTT. Translation gives CASSPLIDRAISGELFF.

J is TRBJ2-3 and V is TRBV28, with D possibly TRBD2 on 7 matching bases. With 8 bases removed from V and 2 bases from J, the gap between germline ends came to 17 bases. Germline assignment: CDR1 MDHEN and CDR2 SYDVKM. The CDR3 loop spans 15 amino acids. In DNA form, the CDR3 reads TGTGCCAGCCCCCCCCGGCGGGGGCACACAGATACGCAGTATTTT. Its translation: CASPPRRGHTDTQYF.

The chain couples TRBV6-1 to TRBJ2-2; TRBD1 matches at 7 bases. V lost 6 bases and J lost 1; bases outside the gene matches: 5. The germline V gene encodes CDR1 MNHNS and CDR2 SASEGT. The CDR3 runs 15 residues. DNA of the CDR3: TGTGCCAGCAGCCCCCGACAGGGGAACACCGGGGAGCTGTTTTTT. It yields the protein CASSPRQGNTGELFF.

This chain links TRBV7-2 with TRBJ2-1, with D possibly being TRBD1 or TRBD2 (5 bases each). V was cut by 5 bases and J by 9 bases, with 14 bases left in between. The CDR3 extends over 13 amino acids. The germline V gene has CDR1 SGHTA and CDR2 FQGNSA. CDR3 in DNA: TGTGCCAGCAGCGCGGAGAGGGGTATTGAGCAGTTCTTC. Translated, it gives CASSAERGIEQFF.

With respect to this clone: Different DNA sequences within this sample yield the same CDR3. The V call is TRBV6-5, the J call TRBJ1-5; tentatively, D is TRBD1 (5 bases). The CDR3 runs to 14 residues. V lost 5 bases to trimming and J lost 3 bases, with 11 bases between them. Germline V gene lookup returns CDR1 MNHEY and CDR2 SVGAGI. The chain's CDR3 is CASSPGGFNQPQHF. CDR3 bases: TGTGCCAGCAGTCCGGGGGGGTTCAATCAGCCCCAGCATTTT.

This sequence joins TRBV27 and TRBJ2-2; D perhaps matches TRBD1 (6 bases). This CDR3 is built from 16 residues. Germline-derived CDR1 and CDR2 are MNHEY and SMNVEV (reference sequence). Between the trimmed V and J ends, which lost 3 bases and 2 bases, there was a span of 13 bases. The CDR3 DNA is TGTGCCAGCAGTTTCCTCGGGACATCAAACACCGGGGAGCTGTTTTTT. Amino acid sequence: CASSFLGTSNTGELFF.

This chain links TRBV5-1 with TRBJ2-2, with D possibly being TRBD2 (5 bases). The ends were cut back, 5 bases at V and 6 bases at J, with 20 bases in the middle. The CDR3 is 16 amino acids. Germline values: CDR1 SGHRS, CDR2 YFSETQ. The CDR3 loop is CASRSPGNLESGELFF. The CDR3 nucleotides are TGCGCCAGCAGGTCGCCGGGGAACCTCGAGTCCGGGGAGCTGTTTTTT.

The J gene is TRBJ2-5, the V gene TRBV25-1, with 9 bases matching TRBD2. The CDR3 length is 14 residues. Germline V lookup: CDR1 MGHDK, CDR2 SYGVNS. V lost 1 base, J lost 10 bases, and 7 bases stayed unmatched. CDR3 amino acids: CASSESGGRANQYF. The CDR3 nucleotides are TGTGCCAGCAGTGAATCTGGCGGGAGGGCGAACCAGTACTTC.

V usage is TRBV11-2 and J usage is TRBJ2-5, with D perhaps matching TRBD1 or TRBD2 (6 bases each). Trimming took off 4 bases at V and 4 bases at J, with 13 bases between the two ends. Germline lookup yields CDR1 SGHAT and CDR2 FQNNGV. The CDR3 consists of 14 residues. CDR3 coding DNA: TGTGCCAGCAGCTCCCACCCGGGGGCAGAGACCCAGTACTTC. Amino acid sequence: CASSSHPGAETQYF.

The CDR3 bases are TGTGCCAGTAGTATTCTCACGACAGGGCACAATGAGCAGTTCTTC. Amino acid sequence: CASSILTTGHNEQFF. The genes are TRBV19 and TRBJ2-1, with TRBD1 matching 7 bases. Germline V CDR1 and CDR2: LNHDA, SQIVND (reference sequence). This CDR3 has 15 amino acids. With 3 bases clipped from V and 5 bases from J, the junction kept 7 bases outside the gene matches.